This paragraph covers one T cell receptor beta chain sequence. Antigen unknown. The data originate from a study of shared clonotypes between healthy human individuals. The study, taken as a whole, reports: Against clonotypes common to all four donors, non-shared ones had lower generation probabilities. Represented diversity (both genetic and exposure-history) was limited by the small number of donors.

Template for every sorted-subset replicate PCR totaled approximately 200 ng DNA, tens of thousands of T cell genomes. Per the study methods: There were no quality scores in the junction-only immunoSEQ sequences, so filtering differed. Clones were read by immunoSEQ multiplex PCR, and TCRdb kept only the in-frame ones, dropping some. V and J calls and clone size are those listed in that table; D and trimming were worked out from the DNA. Here the sample spans 850,000 to 1,200,000 clones, around 74% being singletons. Sample: memory CD4+ T cells sorted from blood. The subset: CD45RA-negative fraction. This TCR derives from a man aged 18 to 30 in good health.

CDR3 in DNA: TGCGCCAGCAGTGAGTCGTTACTGGGGAAACTGTTTTTT. This gives the protein CASSESLLGKLFF. The chain recombines TRBV10-1 with TRBJ1-4; D call uncertain. The CDR3 has 13 amino acids. Deletions cut 0 bases from V and 11 bases from J, with 10 bases between. Per the germline V gene, CDR1 is WNHNN and CDR2 is SYGVQD (reference sequence).